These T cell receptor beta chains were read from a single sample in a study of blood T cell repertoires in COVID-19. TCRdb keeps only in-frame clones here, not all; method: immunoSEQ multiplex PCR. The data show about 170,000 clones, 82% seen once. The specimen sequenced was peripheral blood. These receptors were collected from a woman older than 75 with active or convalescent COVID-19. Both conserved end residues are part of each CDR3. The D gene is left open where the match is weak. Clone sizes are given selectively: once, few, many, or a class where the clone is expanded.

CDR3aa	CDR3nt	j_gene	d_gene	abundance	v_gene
CASSYSRCIPSKRETYEQYF	TGTGCCAGCAGTTACTCGAGGTGCATCCCCTCTAAGCGCGAAACCTACGAGCAGTACTTC	TRBJ2-7	.	.	TRBV6-7
CASSQTRYNEQFF	TGTGCCAGCAGCCAGACGCGGTACAATGAGCAGTTCTTC	TRBJ2-1	.	.	TRBV5-8
CASSATGSYEQYF	TGTGCCAGCAGCGCCACAGGCTCCTACGAGCAGTACTTC	TRBJ2-7	.	.	TRBV11-2
CASSLSGTGELFF	TGTGCCAGCAGTTTATCGGGGACCGGGGAGCTGTTTTTT	TRBJ2-2	.	many	TRBV28
CASSFGGYQPQHF	TGTGCCAGCAGTTTTGGGGGGTATCAGCCCCAGCATTTT	TRBJ1-5	.	.	TRBV12-3/TRBV12-4
CASSLKGAVETQYF	TGTGCCAGCAGCTTGAAAGGGGCAGTAGAGACCCAGTACTTC	TRBJ2-5	.	.	TRBV5-4
CASSLGEDRAYTF	TGCGCCAGCAGCTTGGGTGAGGACAGGGCCTACACCTTC	TRBJ1-2	TRBD1	once	TRBV5-1
CASSQGQNYGYTF	TGTGCCAGCAGCCAAGGACAGAACTATGGCTACACCTTC	TRBJ1-2	.	.	TRBV16
CASSRTGEANYGYTF	TGTGCCAGTAGCAGGACAGGCGAAGCTAACTATGGCTACACCTTC	TRBJ1-2	TRBD1	few	TRBV19
CSASGGLGNTEAFF	TGCAGTGCTAGTGGGGGGCTGGGGAACACTGAAGCTTTCTTT	TRBJ1-1	.	.	TRBV20-1
CAWSSTSSHEQFF	TGTGCCTGGAGTTCGACTAGCAGCCATGAGCAGTTCTTC	TRBJ2-1	TRBD2	.	TRBV30
CASTGRSDSPLHF	TGTGCCTCCACGGGGAGGAGTGATTCACCCCTCCACTTT	TRBJ1-6	.	.	TRBV28
CASSTSGQGLYEQYF	TGTGCCAGCAGCACATCGGGACAGGGGCTCTACGAGCAGTACTTC	TRBJ2-7	TRBD1	.	TRBV5-6
CASSLRTSSGRAAYNEQFF	TGTGCCAGCAGCTTGCGGACGTCTAGCGGGAGGGCAGCCTACAATGAGCAGTTCTTC	TRBJ2-1	TRBD2	.	TRBV5-6
CASSSGGGTGNTIYF	TGTGCCAGCAGTTCTGGTGGCGGGACCGGAAACACCATATATTTT	TRBJ1-3	.	.	TRBV28
CASSPGLKNTEAFF	TGTGCCAGCAGCCCAGGCCTTAAGAACACTGAAGCTTTCTTT	TRBJ1-1	.	.	TRBV6-5
CASWSSGSYEQYF	TGTGCCAGCTGGAGTAGCGGGAGTTACGAGCAGTACTTC	TRBJ2-7	TRBD2	.	TRBV6-5
CASSQAVGEQFF	TGTGCCAGCAGCCAAGCTGTCGGTGAGCAGTTCTTC	TRBJ2-1	.	once	TRBV3-1/TRBV3-2
CASSFPGVGNTEAFF	TGTGCCAGCAGCTTCCCAGGGGTCGGGAACACTGAAGCTTTCTTT	TRBJ1-1	.	.	TRBV5-4
CASSLAHDPNQPQHF	TGTGCCAGCAGCCTAGCCCATGATCCAAATCAGCCCCAGCATTTT	TRBJ1-5	.	.	TRBV28
CASSLASGGAGTGELFF	TGTGCCAGCAGCTTAGCGTCGGGGGGCGCGGGCACCGGGGAGCTGTTTTTT	TRBJ2-2	.	.	TRBV7-6
CASSLNKNTEAFF	TGTGCCAGCAGCTTAAACAAGAACACTGAAGCTTTCTTT	TRBJ1-1	.	.	TRBV7-3
CASSSIRQFTGELFF	TGTGCCAGCAGTTCCATCCGACAGTTCACCGGGGAGCTGTTTTTT	TRBJ2-2	.	few	TRBV27
CASSPGLAGGPEDTQYF	TGTGCCAGCAGCCCGGGACTAGCGGGAGGGCCTGAGGATACGCAGTATTTT	TRBJ2-3	TRBD2	.	TRBV7-2
CASSLGWREGSFNEQFF	TGCGCCAGCAGCTTGGGATGGCGGGAGGGGTCGTTCAATGAGCAGTTCTTC	TRBJ2-1	TRBD2	.	TRBV5-1
CASSLGALTDTQYF	TGTGCCAGCAGCTTGGGCGCCCTCACAGATACGCAGTATTTT	TRBJ2-3	.	.	TRBV11-3
CASHRGNYGYTF	TGTGCCAGTCACAGGGGGAACTATGGCTACACCTTC	TRBJ1-2	TRBD1	.	TRBV7-9
CASSYGPRTDTQYF	TGTGCCAGCAGTTACGGGCCCAGGACAGATACGCAGTATTTT	TRBJ2-3	.	.	TRBV6-5